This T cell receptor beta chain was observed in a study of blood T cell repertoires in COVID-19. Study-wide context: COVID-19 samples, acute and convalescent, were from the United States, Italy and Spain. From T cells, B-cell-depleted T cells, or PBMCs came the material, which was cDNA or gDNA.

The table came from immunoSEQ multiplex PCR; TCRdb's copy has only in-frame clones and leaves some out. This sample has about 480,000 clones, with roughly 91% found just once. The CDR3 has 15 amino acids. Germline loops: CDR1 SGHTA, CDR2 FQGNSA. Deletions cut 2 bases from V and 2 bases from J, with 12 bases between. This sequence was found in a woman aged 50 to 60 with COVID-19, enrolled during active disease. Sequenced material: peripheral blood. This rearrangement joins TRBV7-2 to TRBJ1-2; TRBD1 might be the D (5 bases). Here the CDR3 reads CASSLLWTTNYGYTF. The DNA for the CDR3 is TGTGCCAGCAGCTTACTCTGGACAACCAACTATGGCTACACCTTC.